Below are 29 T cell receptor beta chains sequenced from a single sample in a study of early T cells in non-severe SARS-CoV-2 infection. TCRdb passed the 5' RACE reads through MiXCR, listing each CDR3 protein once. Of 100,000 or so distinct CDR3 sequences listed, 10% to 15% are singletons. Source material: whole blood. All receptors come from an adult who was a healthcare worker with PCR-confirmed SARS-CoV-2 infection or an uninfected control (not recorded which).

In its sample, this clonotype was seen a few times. The CDR3 coding sequence is TGCAGTGCACCCAGGTACGGCGACAATGAGCAGTTCTTC. Protein product: CSAPRYGDNEQFF. The chain is built from TRBV20-1 and TRBJ2-1, with D uncertain. Germline V CDR1 and CDR2: DFQATT, SNEGSKA (reference sequence). The V and J ends lost 6 bases and 5 bases respectively, with 14 bases between them. The CDR3 covers 13 residues.

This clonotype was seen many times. CDR3 coding DNA: TGTGCCAGCAGTTACCCCATCCCCCGGGAGGTGGAGGCAGATACGCAGTATTTT. This codes for CASSYPIPREVEADTQYF. The chain joins TRBV6-2 or TRBV6-3 to TRBJ2-3; TRBD2 matches 7 bases. J lost 4 bases, V lost 2 bases, and 15 bases had no gene match. The germline gives CDR1 MNHEY, CDR2 SVGEGT. The CDR3 runs to 18 residues.

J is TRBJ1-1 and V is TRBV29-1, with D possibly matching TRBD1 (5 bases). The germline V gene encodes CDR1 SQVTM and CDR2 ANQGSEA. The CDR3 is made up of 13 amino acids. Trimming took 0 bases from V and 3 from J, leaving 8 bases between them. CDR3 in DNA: TGCAGCGTTGAAGAGGGGGAGGACACTGAAGCTTTCTTT. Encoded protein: CSVEEGEDTEAFF.

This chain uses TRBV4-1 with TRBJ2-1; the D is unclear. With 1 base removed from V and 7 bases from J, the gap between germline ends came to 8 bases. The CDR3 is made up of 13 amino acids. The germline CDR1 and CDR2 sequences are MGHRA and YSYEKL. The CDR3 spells CASSQVEGNEQFF. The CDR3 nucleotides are TGCGCCAGCAGCCAAGTGGAAGGGAATGAGCAGTTCTTC.

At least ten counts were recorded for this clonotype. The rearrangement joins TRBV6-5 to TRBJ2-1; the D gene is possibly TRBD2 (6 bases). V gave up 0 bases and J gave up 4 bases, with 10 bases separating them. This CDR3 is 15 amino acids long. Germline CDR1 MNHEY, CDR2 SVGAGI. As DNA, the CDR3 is TGTGCCAGCAGTTACTCTAGCGGAAAATACAATGAGCAGTTCTTC. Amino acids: CASSYSSGKYNEQFF.

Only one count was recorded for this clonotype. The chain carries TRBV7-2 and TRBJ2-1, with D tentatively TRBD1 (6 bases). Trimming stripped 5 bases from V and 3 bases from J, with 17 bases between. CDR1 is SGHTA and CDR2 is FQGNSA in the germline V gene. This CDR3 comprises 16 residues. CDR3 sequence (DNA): TGTGCCAGCAGCCTACAGGGACCGGCGGGCTACAATGAGCAGTTCTTC. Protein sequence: CASSLQGPAGYNEQFF.

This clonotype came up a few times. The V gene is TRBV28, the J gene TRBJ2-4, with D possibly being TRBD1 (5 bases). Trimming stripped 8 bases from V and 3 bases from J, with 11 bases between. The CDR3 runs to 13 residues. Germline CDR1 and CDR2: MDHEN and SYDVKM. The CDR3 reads CASLGLGKNIQYF. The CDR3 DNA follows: TGTGCCAGCCTGGGGCTGGGCAAAAACATTCAGTACTTC.

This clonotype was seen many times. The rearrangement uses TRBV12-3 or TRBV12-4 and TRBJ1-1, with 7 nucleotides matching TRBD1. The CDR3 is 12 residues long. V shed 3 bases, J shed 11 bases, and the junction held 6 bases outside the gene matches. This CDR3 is CASSFYDRDAFF. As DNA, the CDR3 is TGTGCCAGCAGTTTCTACGACAGGGATGCTTTCTTT.

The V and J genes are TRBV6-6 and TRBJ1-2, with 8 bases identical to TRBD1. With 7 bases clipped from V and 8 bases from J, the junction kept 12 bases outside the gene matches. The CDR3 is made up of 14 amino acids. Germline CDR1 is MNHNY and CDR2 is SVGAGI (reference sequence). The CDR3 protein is CASNYAGGADGYTF. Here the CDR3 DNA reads TGTGCCAGCAACTACGCAGGGGGCGCAGACGGCTACACCTTC.

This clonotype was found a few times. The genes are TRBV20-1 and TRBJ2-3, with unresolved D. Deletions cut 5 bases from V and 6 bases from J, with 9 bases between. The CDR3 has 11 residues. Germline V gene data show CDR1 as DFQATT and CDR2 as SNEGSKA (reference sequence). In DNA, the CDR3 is TGCAGTGCTCCAATTGGGGATACGCAGTATTTT. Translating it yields CSAPIGDTQYF.

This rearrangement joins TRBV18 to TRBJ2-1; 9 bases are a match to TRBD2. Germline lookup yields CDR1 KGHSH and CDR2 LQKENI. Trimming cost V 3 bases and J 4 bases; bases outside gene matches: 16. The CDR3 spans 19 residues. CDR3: CASSPSGSQPHNSYNEQFF. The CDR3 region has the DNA TGTGCCAGCTCACCTAGCGGGAGCCAACCCCACAACTCATACAATGAGCAGTTCTTC.

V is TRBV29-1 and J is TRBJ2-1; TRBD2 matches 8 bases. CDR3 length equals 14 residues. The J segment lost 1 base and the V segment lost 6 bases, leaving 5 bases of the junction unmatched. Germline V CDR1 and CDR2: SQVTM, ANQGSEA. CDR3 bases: TGCAGCGTCCCGACTAGCGTATCCTACAATGAGCAGTTCTTC. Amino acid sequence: CSVPTSVSYNEQFF.

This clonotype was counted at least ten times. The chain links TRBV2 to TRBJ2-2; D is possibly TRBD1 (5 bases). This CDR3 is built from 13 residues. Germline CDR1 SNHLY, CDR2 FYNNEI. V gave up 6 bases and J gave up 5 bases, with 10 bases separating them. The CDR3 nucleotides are TGTGCCAGCAGAAAAGGGGCTACCGGGGAGCTGTTTTTT. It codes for CASRKGATGELFF.

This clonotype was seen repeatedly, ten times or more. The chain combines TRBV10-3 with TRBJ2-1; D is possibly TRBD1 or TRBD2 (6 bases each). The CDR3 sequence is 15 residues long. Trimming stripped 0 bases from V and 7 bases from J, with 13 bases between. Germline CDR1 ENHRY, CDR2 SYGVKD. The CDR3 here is CAISESLGAGNEQFF. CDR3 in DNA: TGTGCCATCAGTGAGTCGTTGGGGGCGGGAAATGAGCAGTTCTTC.

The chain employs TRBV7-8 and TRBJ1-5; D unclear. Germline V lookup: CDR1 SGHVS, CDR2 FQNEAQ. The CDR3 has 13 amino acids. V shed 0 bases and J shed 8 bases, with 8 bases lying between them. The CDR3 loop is CASSLAGREPQHF. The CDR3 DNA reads TGTGCCAGCAGCTTAGCGGGTCGCGAGCCCCAGCATTTT.

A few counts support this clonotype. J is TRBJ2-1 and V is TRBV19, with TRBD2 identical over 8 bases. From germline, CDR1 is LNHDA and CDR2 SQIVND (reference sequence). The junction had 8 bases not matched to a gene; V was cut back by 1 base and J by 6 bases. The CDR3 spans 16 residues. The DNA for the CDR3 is TGTGCCAGTAGTATAGGGGGCGGGAGGATCACCAATGAGCAGTTCTTC. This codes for CASSIGGGRITNEQFF.

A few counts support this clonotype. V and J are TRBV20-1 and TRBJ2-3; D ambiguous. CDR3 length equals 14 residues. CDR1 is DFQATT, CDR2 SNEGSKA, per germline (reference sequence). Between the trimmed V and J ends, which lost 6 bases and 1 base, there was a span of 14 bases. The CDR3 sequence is CSARPPLRTDTQYF. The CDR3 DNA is TGCAGTGCAAGACCACCCCTACGCACAGATACGCAGTATTTT.

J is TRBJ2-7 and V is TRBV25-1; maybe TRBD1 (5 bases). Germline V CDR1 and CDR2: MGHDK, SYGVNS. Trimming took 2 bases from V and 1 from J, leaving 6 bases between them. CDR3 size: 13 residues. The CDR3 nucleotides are TGTGCCAGCAGTGAAAGACAGTCCTACGAGCAGTACTTC. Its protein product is CASSERQSYEQYF.

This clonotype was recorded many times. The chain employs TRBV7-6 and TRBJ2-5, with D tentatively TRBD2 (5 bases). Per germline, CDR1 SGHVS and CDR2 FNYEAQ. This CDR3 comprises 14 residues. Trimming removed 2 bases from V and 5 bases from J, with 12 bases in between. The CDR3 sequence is CASSLIGVGETQYF. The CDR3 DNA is TGTGCCAGCAGCTTAATCGGGGTAGGGGAGACCCAGTACTTC. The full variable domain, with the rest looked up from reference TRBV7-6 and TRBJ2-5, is GAGVSQSPRYKVTKRGQDVALRCDPISGHVSLYWYRQALGQGPEFLTYFNYEAQQDKSGLPNDRFSAERPEGSISTLTIQRTEQRDSAMYRCASSLIGVGETQYFGPGTRLLVL.

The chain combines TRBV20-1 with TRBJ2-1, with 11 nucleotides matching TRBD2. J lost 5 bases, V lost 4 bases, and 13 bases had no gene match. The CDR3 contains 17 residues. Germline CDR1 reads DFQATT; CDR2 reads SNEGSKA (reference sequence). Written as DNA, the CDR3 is TGCAGTGCTACTCGTACGCCGGGACTAGCGGCAAACAATGAGCAGTTCTTC. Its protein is CSATRTPGLAANNEQFF.

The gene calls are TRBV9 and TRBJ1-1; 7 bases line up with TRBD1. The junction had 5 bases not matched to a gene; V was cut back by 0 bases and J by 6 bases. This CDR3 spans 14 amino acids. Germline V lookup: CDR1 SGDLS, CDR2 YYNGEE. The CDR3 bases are TGTGCCAGCAGCGTAGAGGGGGACAGCTCTGAAGCTTTCTTT. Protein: CASSVEGDSSEAFF.

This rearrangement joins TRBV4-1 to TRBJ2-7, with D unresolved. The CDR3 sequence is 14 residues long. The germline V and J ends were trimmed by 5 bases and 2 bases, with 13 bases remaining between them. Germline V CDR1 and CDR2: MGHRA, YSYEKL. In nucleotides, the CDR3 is TGCGCCAGCAGCAAAGTTCCCAAGCCCTACGAGCAGTACTTC. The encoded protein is CASSKVPKPYEQYF.

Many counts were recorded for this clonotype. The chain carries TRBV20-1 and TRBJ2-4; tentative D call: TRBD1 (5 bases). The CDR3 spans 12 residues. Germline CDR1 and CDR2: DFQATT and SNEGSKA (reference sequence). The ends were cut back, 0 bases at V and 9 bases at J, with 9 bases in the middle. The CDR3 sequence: CSARDKGSIQYF. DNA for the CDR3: TGCAGTGCTAGAGACAAGGGGTCCATTCAGTACTTC.

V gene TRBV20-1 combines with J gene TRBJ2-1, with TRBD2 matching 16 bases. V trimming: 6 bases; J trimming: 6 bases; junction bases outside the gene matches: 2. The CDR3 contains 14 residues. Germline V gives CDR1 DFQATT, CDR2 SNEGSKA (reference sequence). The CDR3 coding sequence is TGCAGTGCCGGGACTAGCGGGAGGGGCAATGAGCAGTTCTTC. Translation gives CSAGTSGRGNEQFF.

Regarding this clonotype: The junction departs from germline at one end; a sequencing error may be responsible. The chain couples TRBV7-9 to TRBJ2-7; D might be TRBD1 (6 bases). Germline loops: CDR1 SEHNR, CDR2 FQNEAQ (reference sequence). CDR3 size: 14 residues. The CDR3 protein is CVSSPKQGIHEQYF. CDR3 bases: TGTGTCAGCAGCCCCAAACAGGGTATCCACGAGCAGTACTTC.

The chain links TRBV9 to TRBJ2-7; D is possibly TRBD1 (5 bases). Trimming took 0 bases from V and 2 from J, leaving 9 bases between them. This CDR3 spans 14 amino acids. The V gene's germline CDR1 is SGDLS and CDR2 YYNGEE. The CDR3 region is CASSVDRIAYEQYF. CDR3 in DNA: TGTGCCAGCAGCGTAGACAGGATAGCCTACGAGCAGTACTTC.

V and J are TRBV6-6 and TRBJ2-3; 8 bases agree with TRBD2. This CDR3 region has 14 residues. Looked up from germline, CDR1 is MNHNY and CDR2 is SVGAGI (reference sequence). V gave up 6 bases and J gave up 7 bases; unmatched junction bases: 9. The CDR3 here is CASSSSGSSNTQYF. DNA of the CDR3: TGTGCCAGCAGCTCAAGCGGGAGCTCAAATACGCAGTATTTT.

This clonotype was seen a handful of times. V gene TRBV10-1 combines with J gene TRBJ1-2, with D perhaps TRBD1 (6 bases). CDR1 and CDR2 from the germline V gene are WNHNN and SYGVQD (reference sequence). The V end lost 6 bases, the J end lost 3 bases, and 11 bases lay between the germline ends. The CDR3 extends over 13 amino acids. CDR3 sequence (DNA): TGCGCCAGCAGCCGGACAGCCTACTATGGCTACACCTTC. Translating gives CASSRTAYYGYTF.

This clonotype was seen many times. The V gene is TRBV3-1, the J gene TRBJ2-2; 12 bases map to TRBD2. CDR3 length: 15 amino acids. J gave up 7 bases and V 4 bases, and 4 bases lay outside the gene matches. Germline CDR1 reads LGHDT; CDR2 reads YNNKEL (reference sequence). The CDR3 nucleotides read TGTGCCAGCAGCCGACTAGCGGGAGCCGTCGGGGAGCTGTTTTTT. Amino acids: CASSRLAGAVGELFF.